This TCR beta chain was profiled in a study of metastatic and nonmetastatic thyroid tumors (dated by TCRdb to the early 2020s). In the study overall: The researchers compared repertoires between peripheral blood samples and tumor or nodule tissue samples from patients with malignant or benign thyroid disease.

None of the patients had been given any treatment before thyroid surgery. The study retrospectively analysed patient clinical samples collected from about 2011 to 2018 using T-cell receptor beta sequencing. Results and caveats for the whole study, not just this receptor: TCR beta diversity was reported as significantly higher in malignant tumors than in benign nodules, in both blood and tumor samples.

The library was obtained by PCR. The run used an Illumina HiSeq 4000. High-throughput sequencing was used to profile the CDR3 region of the TCR beta-chain in every patient. Per the authors' processing: A classifier to discriminate distant-metastatic papillary thyroid cancer patients was built from CDR3 differences across clinicopathological groups. The Shannon index was used to measure repertoire diversity, and the Morisita-Horn index was used to measure how similar tumor and blood repertoires were. TCRdb itself trimmed the public reads at Q25 with fastp, ran MiXCR and retained productive beta chains. The V and J calls were not made by the authors but by TCRdb's processing. The sample table lists tens of thousands of clones, about 18% of them with a count of one. Of the sample, roughly 6% falls within the top ten clones. Based on the germline V gene, the CDR1 and CDR2 sequences are MNHEY and SVGEGT. The CDR3, from cysteine to phenylalanine, totals 14 residues. The DNA shown is the 42-base CDR3, in frame from base 1. V gives up 6 bases and J gives up 4 bases, and the segment between their germline ends measures 13 bases.

This clone has at least ten counts. The target of this receptor is not known. There are no base qualities to consult, and no much larger clone falls within one base. The sequence was collected from a male donor with papillary thyroid cancer or a benign thyroid nodule (not recorded which). Some clones in this sample may be carry-over from other donors' samples. The chain was built from TRBV6-2 or TRBV6-3 and TRBJ2-1, with the identity of the D gene unclear. Sequenced sample: blood. The nucleotide sequence reads TGTGCCAGCAGAACCCCTTGGCAGTACAATGAGCAGTTCTTC. Its coded protein is CASRTPWQYNEQFF.